Following are 11 T cell receptor beta chains from one sample sequenced in a study of cytomegalovirus exposure and HLA in healthy donors. The PCR employed 60 Vbeta primers together with 13 Jbeta primers. Some clones are missing from TCRdb's copy, which holds only in-frame ones; the method was immunoSEQ multiplex PCR. Of roughly 140,000 clones detected, roughly 80% appear once; the ten largest clones hold around 3.2%. The specimen was PBMCs. Receptor source: a female donor in good health and CMV-seronegative.

The rearrangement uses TRBV29-1 and TRBJ2-2; D not certain. Germline CDR1 and CDR2: SQVTM and ANQGSEA. Deletions cut 4 bases from V and 0 bases from J, with 6 bases between. The CDR3 loop spans 13 amino acids. DNA of the CDR3: TGCAGCGTTGCGCAGACGAACACCGGGGAGCTGTTTTTT. Protein sequence: CSVAQTNTGELFF.

This clone showed up just once. The V and J genes are TRBV6-6 and TRBJ2-7, with D perhaps matching TRBD2 (7 bases). Per germline, CDR1 MNHNY and CDR2 SVGAGI (reference sequence). This CDR3 has 14 amino acids. Trimming shortened V by 4 bases and J by 4 bases, and 14 bases separated the two germline ends. The DNA of the CDR3 is TGTGCCAGCAGTTCTACGGGGGGCAAGTACGAGCAGTACTTC. It translates to CASSSTGGKYEQYF.

The chain employs TRBV11-2 and TRBJ2-2; possible D gene TRBD1, 7 bases. The CDR3 covers 19 residues. Germline lookup yields CDR1 SGHAT and CDR2 FQNNGV. The V gene lost 2 bases and the J gene lost 1 base, with 20 bases spanning the gap. In DNA form, the CDR3 reads TGTGCCAGCAGCTTACGCCCCACGGGGGCAGGGGGGAACACCGGGGAGCTGTTTTTT. The encoded protein is CASSLRPTGAGGNTGELFF.

This chain connects TRBV27 to TRBJ2-3, with TRBD2 matching 11 bases. Losses at the gene ends were 6 bases for V and 5 bases for J; bases not matched to a gene: 16. Germline V gene data show CDR1 as MNHEY and CDR2 as SMNVEV (reference sequence). There are 18 residues in the CDR3. The CDR3 bases are TGTGCCAGCAGCTTAGGGACTAGCGGATTCTTTCGGGGAGATACGCAGTATTTT. It is translated as CASSLGTSGFFRGDTQYF.

This clone was picked up one time. The chain is built from TRBV30 and TRBJ2-3, with 12 nucleotides matching TRBD2. V shed 1 base and J 6 bases; nucleotides not matched to a gene: 5. From germline, CDR1 is GTSNPN and CDR2 SVGIG (reference sequence). CDR3 length equals 15 residues. The chain's CDR3 is CAWSGTSGAGDTQYF. As DNA, the CDR3 is TGTGCCTGGAGTGGGACTAGCGGGGCTGGGGATACGCAGTATTTT.

This chain joins TRBV27 and TRBJ2-1; 7 positions match TRBD2. Losses at the gene ends were 4 bases for V and 6 bases for J; bases not matched to a gene: 6. Germline values: CDR1 MNHEY, CDR2 SMNVEV (reference sequence). This CDR3 has 14 amino acids. CDR3 in DNA: TGTGCCAGCAGTTCCGAACCGGGAGGCAATGAGCAGTTCTTC. Its translation: CASSSEPGGNEQFF.

This clone was observed a single time. The CDR3 coding sequence is TGCAGCGTTGGAAATACAGGGGTAGGATATGGCTACACCTTC. It is translated as CSVGNTGVGYGYTF. The chain recombines TRBV29-1 with TRBJ1-2, with 7 positions matching TRBD1. J gave up 5 bases and V 4 bases, and 10 bases lay outside the gene matches. The V gene's germline CDR1 is SQVTM and CDR2 ANQGSEA. The CDR3 is made up of 14 amino acids.

The chain uses TRBV30 and TRBJ1-1, with D hard to call. The ends were cut back, 1 base at V and 0 bases at J, with 6 bases in the middle. The CDR3 consists of 13 residues. CDR1 and CDR2 from the germline V gene are GTSNPN and SVGIG (reference sequence). The CDR3 sequence: CAWSGQMNTEAFF. The CDR3 DNA reads as TGTGCCTGGAGTGGGCAGATGAACACTGAAGCTTTCTTT.

This chain uses TRBV27 with TRBJ2-7, with D tentatively TRBD2 (6 bases). The CDR3 extends over 17 amino acids. With 4 bases removed from V and 3 bases from J, the gap between germline ends came to 22 bases. CDR1 is MNHEY and CDR2 is SMNVEV in the germline V gene (reference sequence). This CDR3 is CASSSRLGGERNYEQYF. The CDR3 bases are TGTGCCAGCAGTTCTCGGCTGGGGGGAGAGAGGAACTACGAGCAGTACTTC.

This clone has a handful of counts. The J gene is TRBJ1-4, the V gene TRBV19; no clear D. V was clipped by 7 bases and J by 0 bases, with 9 bases between them. Germline V gene lookup returns CDR1 LNHDA and CDR2 SQIVND (reference sequence). The CDR3 totals 14 residues. The DNA of the CDR3 is TGTGCCAGTAACCCGACAACAACTAATGAAAAACTGTTTTTT. It specifies CASNPTTTNEKLFF.

The chain has TRBV15 and TRBJ2-2; TRBD1 aligns across 8 bases. The V gene's germline CDR1 is LNHNV and CDR2 YYDKDF (reference sequence). This CDR3 is built from 17 residues. Trimming took 0 bases from V and 6 from J; bases not matched to a gene: 9. The CDR3 loop reads CATSRDQRTGMAGELFF. The CDR3 nucleotides are TGTGCCACCAGCAGAGATCAAAGGACAGGGATGGCCGGGGAGCTGTTTTTT. Combining the CDR3 with reference TRBV15 and TRBJ2-2 gives the whole variable domain DAMVIQNPRYQVTQFGKPVTLSCSQTLNHNVMYWYQQKSSQAPKLLFHYYDKDFNNEADTPDNFQSRRPNTSFCFLDIRSPGLGDTAMYLCATSRDQRTGMAGELFFGEGSRLTVL.